This TCR beta chain appears in the sequencing data of a study of shared clonotypes between healthy human individuals. The germline V gene has CDR1 SGHAT and CDR2 FQNNGV. V shed 5 bases, J shed 3 bases, and the junction held 4 bases outside the gene matches. This CDR3 is 13 amino acids long. Naive CD8 populations comprised CD45RO-negative cells positively selected for CCR7, excluding terminally differentiated effector memory CD45RA+ cells. Assay: immunoSEQ multiplex PCR; the TCRdb copy retains only in-frame clones and omits some. The sample has millions of clones; just over 90% are singletons. Sequences were obtained from naive CD8+ T cells from PBMCs. The V gene is TRBV11-2, the J gene TRBJ2-7; 7 nucleotides align to TRBD1. This clonotype was obtained from a man between 18 and 29 years old in good health. Some clones in this sample may be carry-over from other donors' samples. The CDR3 region is CASSLTGIYEQYF. DNA of the CDR3: TGTGCCAGCAGCCTGACAGGGATCTACGAGCAGTACTTC.